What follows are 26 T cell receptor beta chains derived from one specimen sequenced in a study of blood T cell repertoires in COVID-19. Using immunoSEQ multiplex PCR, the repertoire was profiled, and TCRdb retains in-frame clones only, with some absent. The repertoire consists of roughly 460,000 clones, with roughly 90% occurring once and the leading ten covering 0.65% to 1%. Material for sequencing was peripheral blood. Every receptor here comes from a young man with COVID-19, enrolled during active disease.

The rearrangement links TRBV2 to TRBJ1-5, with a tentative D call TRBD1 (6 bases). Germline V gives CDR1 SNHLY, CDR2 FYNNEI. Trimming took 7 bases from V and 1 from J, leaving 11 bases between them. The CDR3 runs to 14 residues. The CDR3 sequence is CASTRGQSNQPQHF. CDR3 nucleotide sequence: TGTGCCAGCACGAGGGGACAAAGCAATCAGCCCCAGCATTTT.

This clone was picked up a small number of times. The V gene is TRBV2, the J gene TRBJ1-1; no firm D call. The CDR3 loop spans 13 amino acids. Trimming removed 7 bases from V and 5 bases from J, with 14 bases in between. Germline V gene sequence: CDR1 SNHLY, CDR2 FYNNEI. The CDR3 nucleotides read TGTGCCAGCAATCCCCCCCTCGGGACTGAAGCTTTCTTT. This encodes CASNPPLGTEAFF.

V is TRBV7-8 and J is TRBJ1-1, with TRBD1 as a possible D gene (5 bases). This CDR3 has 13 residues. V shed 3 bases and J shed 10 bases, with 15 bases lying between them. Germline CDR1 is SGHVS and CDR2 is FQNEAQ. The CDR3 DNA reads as TGTGCCAGCAGCTTTACCGATCAGGGTAGAGCTTTCTTT. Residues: CASSFTDQGRAFF.

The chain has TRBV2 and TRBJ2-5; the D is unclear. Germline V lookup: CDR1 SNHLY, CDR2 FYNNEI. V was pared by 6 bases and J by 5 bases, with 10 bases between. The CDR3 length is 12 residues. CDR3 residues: CASSVSLETQYF. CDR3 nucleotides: TGTGCCAGCAGCGTCTCCCTGGAGACCCAGTACTTC.

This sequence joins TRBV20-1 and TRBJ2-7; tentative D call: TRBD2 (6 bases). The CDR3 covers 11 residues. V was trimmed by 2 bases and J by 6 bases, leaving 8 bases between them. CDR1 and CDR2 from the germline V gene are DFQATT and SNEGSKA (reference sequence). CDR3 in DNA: TGCAGTGCTAGACTCGGGAGCGAGCAGTACTTC. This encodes CSARLGSEQYF.

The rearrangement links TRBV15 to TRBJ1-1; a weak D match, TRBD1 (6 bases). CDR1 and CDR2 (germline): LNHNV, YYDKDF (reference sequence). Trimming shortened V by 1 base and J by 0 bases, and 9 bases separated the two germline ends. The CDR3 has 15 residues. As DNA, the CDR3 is TGTGCCACCAGCAGAGTGGACAGTTTGAACACTGAAGCTTTCTTT. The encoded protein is CATSRVDSLNTEAFF.

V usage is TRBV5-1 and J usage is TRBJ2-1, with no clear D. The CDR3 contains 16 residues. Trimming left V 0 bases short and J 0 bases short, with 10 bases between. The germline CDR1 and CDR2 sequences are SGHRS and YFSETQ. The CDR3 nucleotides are TGCGCCAGCAGCTTGGGTGGCCGCCTCTCCTACAATGAGCAGTTCTTC. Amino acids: CASSLGGRLSYNEQFF. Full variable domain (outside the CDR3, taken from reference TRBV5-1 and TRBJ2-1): KAGVTQTPRYLIKTRGQQVTLSCSPISGHRSVSWYQQTPGQGLQFLFEYFSETQRNKGNFPGRFSGRQFSNSRSEMNVSTLELGDSALYLCASSLGGRLSYNEQFFGPGTRLTVL.

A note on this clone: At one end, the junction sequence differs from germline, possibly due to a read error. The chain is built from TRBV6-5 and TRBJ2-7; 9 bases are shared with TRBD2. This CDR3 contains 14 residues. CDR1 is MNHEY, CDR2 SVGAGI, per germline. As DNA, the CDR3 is TGTGCCAGCAGCAGACTAGCGGCTAGCTCCGGGACCCACTTC. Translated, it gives CASSRLAASSGTHF.

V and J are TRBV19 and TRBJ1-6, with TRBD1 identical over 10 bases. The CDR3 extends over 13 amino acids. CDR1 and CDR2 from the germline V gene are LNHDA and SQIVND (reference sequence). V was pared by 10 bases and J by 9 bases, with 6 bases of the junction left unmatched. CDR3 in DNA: TGTGCCACCGGGACAGGGGAAAGTTCACCCCTCCACTTT. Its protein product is CATGTGESSPLHF.

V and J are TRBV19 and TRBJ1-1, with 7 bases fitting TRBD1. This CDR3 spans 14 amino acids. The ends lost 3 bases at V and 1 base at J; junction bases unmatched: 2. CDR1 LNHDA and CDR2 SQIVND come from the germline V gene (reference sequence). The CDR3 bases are TGTGCCAGTAGTATTAGGACAGGGAACACTGAAGCTTTCTTT. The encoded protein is CASSIRTGNTEAFF.

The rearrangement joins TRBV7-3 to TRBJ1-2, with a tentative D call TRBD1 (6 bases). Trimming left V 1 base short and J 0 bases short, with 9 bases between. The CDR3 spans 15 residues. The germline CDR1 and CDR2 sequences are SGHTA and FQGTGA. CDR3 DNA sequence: TGTGCCAGCAGCTTAAAAGGGGGAGCTAACTATGGCTACACCTTC. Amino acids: CASSLKGGANYGYTF.

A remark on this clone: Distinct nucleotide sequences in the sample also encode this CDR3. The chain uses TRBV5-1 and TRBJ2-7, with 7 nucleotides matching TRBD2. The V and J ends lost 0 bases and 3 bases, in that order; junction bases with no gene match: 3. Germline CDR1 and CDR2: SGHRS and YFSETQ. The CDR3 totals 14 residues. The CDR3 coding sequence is TGCGCCAGCAGCTTGGGCGGGGACTACTACGAGCAGTACTTC. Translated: CASSLGGDYYEQYF. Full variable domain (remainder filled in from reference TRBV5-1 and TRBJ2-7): KAGVTQTPRYLIKTRGQQVTLSCSPISGHRSVSWYQQTPGQGLQFLFEYFSETQRNKGNFPGRFSGRQFSNSRSEMNVSTLELGDSALYLCASSLGGDYYEQYFGPGTRLTVT.

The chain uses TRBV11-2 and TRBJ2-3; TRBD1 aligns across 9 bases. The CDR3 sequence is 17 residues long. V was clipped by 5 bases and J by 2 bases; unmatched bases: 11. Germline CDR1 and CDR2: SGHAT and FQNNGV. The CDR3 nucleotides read TGTGCCAGCAGCCCAACAGGGGGCCTTACCTACACAGATACGCAGTATTTT. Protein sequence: CASSPTGGLTYTDTQYF.

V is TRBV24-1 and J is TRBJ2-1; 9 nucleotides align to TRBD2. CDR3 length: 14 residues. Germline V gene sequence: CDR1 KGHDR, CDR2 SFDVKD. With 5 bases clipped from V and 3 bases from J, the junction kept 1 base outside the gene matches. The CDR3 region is CATSGLADYNEQFF. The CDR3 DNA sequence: TGTGCCACCAGTGGACTAGCGGACTACAATGAGCAGTTCTTC.

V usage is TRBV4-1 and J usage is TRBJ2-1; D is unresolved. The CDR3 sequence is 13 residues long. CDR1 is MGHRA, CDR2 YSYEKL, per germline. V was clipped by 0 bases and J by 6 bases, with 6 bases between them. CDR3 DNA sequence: TGCGCCAGCAGCCAAGATCTTTCCAATGAGCAGTTCTTC. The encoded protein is CASSQDLSNEQFF.

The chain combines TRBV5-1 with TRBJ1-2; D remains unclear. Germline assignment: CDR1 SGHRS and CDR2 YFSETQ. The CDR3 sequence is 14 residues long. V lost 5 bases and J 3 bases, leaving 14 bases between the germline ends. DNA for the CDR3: TGCGCCAGCAGTCTTGGCCGAAATCACTATGGCTACACCTTC. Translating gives CASSLGRNHYGYTF.

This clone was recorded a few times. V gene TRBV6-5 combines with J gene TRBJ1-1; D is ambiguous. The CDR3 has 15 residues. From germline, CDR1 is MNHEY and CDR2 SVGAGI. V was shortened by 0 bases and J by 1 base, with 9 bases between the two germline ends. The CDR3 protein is CASSYSEGRNTEAFF. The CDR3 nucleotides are TGTGCCAGCAGTTACTCGGAGGGCAGGAACACTGAAGCTTTCTTT.

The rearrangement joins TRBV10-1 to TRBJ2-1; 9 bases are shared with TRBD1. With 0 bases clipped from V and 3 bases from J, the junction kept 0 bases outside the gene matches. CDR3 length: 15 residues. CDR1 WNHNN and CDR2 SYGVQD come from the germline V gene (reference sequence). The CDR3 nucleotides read TGCGCCAGCAGTGAGTCGGGACAGGGCTACAATGAGCAGTTCTTC. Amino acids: CASSESGQGYNEQFF.

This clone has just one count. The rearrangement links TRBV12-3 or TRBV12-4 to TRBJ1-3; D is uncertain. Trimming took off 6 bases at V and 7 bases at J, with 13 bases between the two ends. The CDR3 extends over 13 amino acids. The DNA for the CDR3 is TGTGCCAGCAGCCCCCCGGGAACGAACACCATATATTTT. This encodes CASSPPGTNTIYF.

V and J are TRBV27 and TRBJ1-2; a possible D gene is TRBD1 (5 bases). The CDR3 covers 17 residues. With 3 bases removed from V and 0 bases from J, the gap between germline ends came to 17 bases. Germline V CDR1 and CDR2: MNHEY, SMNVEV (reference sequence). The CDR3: CASSFWGTGATNYGYTF. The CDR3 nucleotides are TGTGCCAGCAGTTTCTGGGGAACAGGAGCTACTAACTATGGCTACACCTTC.

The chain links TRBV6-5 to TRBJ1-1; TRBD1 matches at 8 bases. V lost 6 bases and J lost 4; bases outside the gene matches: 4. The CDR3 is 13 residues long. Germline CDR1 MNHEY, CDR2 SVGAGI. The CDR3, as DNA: TGTGCCAGCAGGCGTACAGGGGGCACTGAAGCTTTCTTT. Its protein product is CASRRTGGTEAFF.

The CDR3 sequence is CASSILTGGGNTGELFF. CDR3 nucleotide sequence: TGTGCCAGTAGTATACTGACTGGGGGAGGCAACACCGGGGAGCTGTTTTTT. The chain is built from TRBV19 and TRBJ2-2; D might be TRBD2 (6 bases). Trimming removed 2 bases at V and 2 bases at J, with 15 bases between. This CDR3 has 17 residues. Germline V gene lookup returns CDR1 LNHDA and CDR2 SQIVND (reference sequence).

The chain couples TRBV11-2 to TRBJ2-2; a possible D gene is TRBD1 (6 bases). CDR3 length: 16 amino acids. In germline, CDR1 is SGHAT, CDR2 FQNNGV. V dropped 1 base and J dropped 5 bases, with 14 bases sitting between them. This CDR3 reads CASSLGDLRGTGELFF. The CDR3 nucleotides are TGTGCCAGCAGCTTAGGTGACCTTAGGGGGACCGGGGAGCTGTTTTTT.

CDR3 loop: CATKTATRGYNEQFF. In nucleotides, the CDR3 is TGTGCCACCAAGACTGCGACTAGGGGTTACAATGAGCAGTTCTTC. The V call is TRBV19, the J call TRBJ2-1; a weak D match, TRBD2 (6 bases). This CDR3 is 15 amino acids long. The V and J ends lost 10 bases and 4 bases respectively, with 20 bases between them. Germline loops: CDR1 LNHDA, CDR2 SQIVND (reference sequence).

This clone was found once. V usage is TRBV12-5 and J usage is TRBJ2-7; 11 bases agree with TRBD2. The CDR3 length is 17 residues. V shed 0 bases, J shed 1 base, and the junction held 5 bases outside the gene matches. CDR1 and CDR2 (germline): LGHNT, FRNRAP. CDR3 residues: CASGLVLAGAFSYEQYF. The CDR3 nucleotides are TGTGCTAGTGGTTTGGTACTAGCGGGGGCTTTTTCCTACGAGCAGTACTTC.

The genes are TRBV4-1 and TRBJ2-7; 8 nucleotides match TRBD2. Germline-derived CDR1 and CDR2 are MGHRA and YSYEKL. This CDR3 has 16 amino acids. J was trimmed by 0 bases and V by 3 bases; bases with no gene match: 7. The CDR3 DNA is TGCGCCAGCAGCCAGGTCGCTAGCGGGTACTCCTACGAGCAGTACTTC. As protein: CASSQVASGYSYEQYF.